This T cell receptor (beta chain) was obtained from a study of STAT3 mutations in large granular lymphocyte leukemia. Broader study findings: In several patients, dominant TCR clone burden exceeded STAT3 mutant burden. Every T-LGLL patient had at least one immunodominant TCRbeta clonotype.

Germline V gene data show CDR1 as SEHNR and CDR2 as FQNEAQ (reference sequence). This CDR3 has 15 amino acids. The junction had 6 bases not matched to a gene; V was cut back by 5 bases and J by 7 bases. TCRdb's copy holds only in-frame clones and misses some; the assay was immunoSEQ multiplex PCR. The data show over 30,000 clones, with about 88% seen just once and 0.4% to 0.55% held by the top ten. Turning to this clone: Antigen: not known.

Sequenced: PBMCs. This chain links TRBV7-9 with TRBJ2-1, with TRBD2 matching over 12 bases. The receptor comes from a human donor with T large granular lymphocyte leukemia. Some clones in this sample may be carry-over from other donors' samples. The CDR3 here is CASSHGLAGRNEQFF. CDR3 in DNA: TGTGCCAGCAGCCACGGACTAGCGGGGAGGAATGAGCAGTTCTTC.